These 9 T cell receptor beta chains originate from one sample sequenced in a study of blood T cell repertoires in COVID-19. Produced via immunoSEQ multiplex PCR; TCRdb's table is partial and in-frame only. This sample carries over 50,000 clones, 86% of them seen once, and the ten largest clones take approximately 15%. Material: peripheral blood. Receptor source: a human donor in a cohort sampled during active COVID-19.

The genes are TRBV23-1 and TRBJ2-5; 8 nucleotides agree with TRBD1. TRBV23-1 is an ORF; its function is uncertain. V was clipped by 8 bases and J by 5 bases; unmatched bases: 13. CDR3 length: 15 amino acids. CDR3 sequence (DNA): TGCGCCAGCGGTATCATTGCAGGGGGCAGGGAGACCCAGTACTTC. This translates into CASGIIAGGRETQYF.

The chain links TRBV7-9 to TRBJ1-1, with D uncertain. The CDR3 runs to 14 residues. Germline V CDR1 and CDR2: SEHNR, FQNEAQ (reference sequence). V gave up 5 bases and J gave up 6 bases, with 16 bases separating them. The CDR3 coding sequence is TGTGCCAGCAGCCCCGGGATGCCGATGTCTGAAGCTTTCTTT. Translating gives CASSPGMPMSEAFF. The variable domain in full, completed from reference TRBV7-9 and TRBJ1-1, reads DTGVSQNPRHKITKRGQNVTFRCDPISEHNRLYWYRQTLGQGPEFLTYFQNEAQLEKSRLLSDRFSAERPKGSFSTLEIQRTEQGDSAMYLCASSPGMPMSEAFFGQGTRLTVV.

This rearrangement joins TRBV7-6 to TRBJ2-5, with 14 bases aligning to TRBD2. V gave up 5 bases and J gave up 5 bases; unmatched junction bases: 7. The CDR3 has 16 amino acids. CDR1 and CDR2 from the germline V gene are SGHVS and FNYEAQ. The CDR3 bases are TGTGCCAGCAGCGGGGGGGGACTAGCGGGAGTGGAGACCCAGTACTTC. Protein product: CASSGGGLAGVETQYF.

The genes are TRBV11-2 and TRBJ2-1; 12 nucleotides align to TRBD2. The V gene end was trimmed by 5 bases and the J gene end by 9 bases; junction bases not matched to a gene: 8. This CDR3 contains 15 residues. CDR1 SGHAT and CDR2 FQNNGV come from the germline V gene. CDR3 region: CASSPTSGRISEQFF. In DNA, the CDR3 is TGTGCCAGCAGCCCCACTAGCGGGAGGATCAGTGAGCAGTTCTTC.

The rearrangement joins TRBV18 to TRBJ1-5; perhaps TRBD1 as D (5 bases). This CDR3 comprises 13 residues. Germline CDR1 reads KGHSH; CDR2 reads LQKENI. Trimming pared 0 bases from V and 8 bases from J, leaving 8 bases between. The CDR3 protein is CASSPPGEEPQHF. CDR3 in DNA: TGTGCCAGCTCACCACCAGGGGAAGAGCCCCAGCATTTT.

The gene calls are TRBV5-4 and TRBJ2-5; 7 positions match TRBD1. CDR1 and CDR2 from the germline V gene are SGHNT and YYREEE (reference sequence). This CDR3 is 15 amino acids long. The ends lost 3 bases at V and 2 bases at J; junction bases unmatched: 7. Here the CDR3 DNA reads TGTGCCAGCAGCTCACCGGGACAGTCACAAGAGACCCAGTACTTC. Translated: CASSSPGQSQETQYF.

V is TRBV19 and J is TRBJ2-4; D might be TRBD1 (6 bases). Germline-derived CDR1 and CDR2 are LNHDA and SQIVND (reference sequence). There are 17 residues in the CDR3. V was trimmed by 4 bases and J by 0 bases, leaving 16 bases between them. For the CDR3, the DNA is TGTGCCAGTAGTACCCGACAGGCGCTGCTAGCCAAAAACATTCAGTACTTC. This sequence encodes CASSTRQALLAKNIQYF. Full variable domain (rest looked up from reference TRBV19 and TRBJ2-4): DGGITQSPKYLFRKEGQNVTLSCEQNLNHDAMYWYRQDPGQGLRLIYYSQIVNDFQKGDIAEGYSVSREKKESFPLTVTSAQKNPTAFYLCASSTRQALLAKNIQYFGAGTRLSVL.

The V call is TRBV5-4, the J call TRBJ2-2; maybe TRBD2 (5 bases). Trimming cost V 1 base and J 1 base, with 8 bases left between them. Germline CDR1 SGHNT, CDR2 YYREEE (reference sequence). CDR3 length equals 15 residues. The CDR3 protein is CASSLNGGNTGELFF. The CDR3, as DNA: TGTGCCAGCAGCTTGAACGGAGGGAACACCGGGGAGCTGTTTTTT.

CDR3 protein: CASSLATQGARGEKLFF. In DNA, the CDR3 is TGTGCCAGCAGCTTGGCTACACAGGGGGCGCGGGGTGAAAAACTGTTTTTT. This chain links TRBV5-5 with TRBJ1-4, with 9 nucleotides matching TRBD1. The CDR3 loop spans 17 amino acids. V gave up 0 bases and J gave up 7 bases; unmatched junction bases: 10. The germline V gene has CDR1 SGHKS and CDR2 YYEKEE (reference sequence).